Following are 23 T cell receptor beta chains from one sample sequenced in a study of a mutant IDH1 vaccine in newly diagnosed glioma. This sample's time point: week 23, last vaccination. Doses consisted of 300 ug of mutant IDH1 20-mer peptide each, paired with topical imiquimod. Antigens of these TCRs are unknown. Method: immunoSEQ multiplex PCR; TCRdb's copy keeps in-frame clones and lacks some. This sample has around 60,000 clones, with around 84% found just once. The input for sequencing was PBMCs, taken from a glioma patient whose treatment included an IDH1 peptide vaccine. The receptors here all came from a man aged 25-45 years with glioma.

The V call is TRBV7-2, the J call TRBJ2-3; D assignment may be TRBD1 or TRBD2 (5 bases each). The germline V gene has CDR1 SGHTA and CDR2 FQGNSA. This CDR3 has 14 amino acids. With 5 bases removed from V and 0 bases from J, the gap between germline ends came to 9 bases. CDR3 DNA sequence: TGTGCCAGCAGCCCGGGACCGAGCACAGATACGCAGTATTTT. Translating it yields CASSPGPSTDTQYF.

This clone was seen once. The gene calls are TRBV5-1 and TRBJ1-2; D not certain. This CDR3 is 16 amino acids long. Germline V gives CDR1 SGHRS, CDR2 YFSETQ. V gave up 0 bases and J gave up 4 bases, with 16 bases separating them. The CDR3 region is CASSLESSTSPYGYTF. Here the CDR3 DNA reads TGCGCCAGCAGCTTGGAGTCCTCGACTTCACCCTATGGCTACACCTTC.

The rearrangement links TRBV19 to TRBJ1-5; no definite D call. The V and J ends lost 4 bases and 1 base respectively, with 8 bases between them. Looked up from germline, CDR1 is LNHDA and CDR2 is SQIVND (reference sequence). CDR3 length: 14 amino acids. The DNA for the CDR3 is TGTGCCAGTAGTAGGGCAAGGAGCAATCAGCCCCAGCATTTT. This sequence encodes CASSRARSNQPQHF.

CDR3 DNA sequence: TGTGCCAGCAGGCGGGACATGAGCCCTAATCAGCCCCAGCATTTT. This encodes CASRRDMSPNQPQHF. The chain links TRBV6-5 to TRBJ1-5, with D tentatively TRBD1 (6 bases). CDR3 length: 15 amino acids. The ends were cut back, 6 bases at V and 4 bases at J, with 16 bases in the middle. Germline CDR1 is MNHEY and CDR2 is SVGAGI.

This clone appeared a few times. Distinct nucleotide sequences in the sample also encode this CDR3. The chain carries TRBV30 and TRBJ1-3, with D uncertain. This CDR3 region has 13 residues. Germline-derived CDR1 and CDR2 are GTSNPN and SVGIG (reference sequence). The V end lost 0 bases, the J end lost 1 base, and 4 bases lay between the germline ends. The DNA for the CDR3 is TGTGCCTGGAGTGTTGGGTCTGGAAACACCATATATTTT. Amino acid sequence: CAWSVGSGNTIYF.

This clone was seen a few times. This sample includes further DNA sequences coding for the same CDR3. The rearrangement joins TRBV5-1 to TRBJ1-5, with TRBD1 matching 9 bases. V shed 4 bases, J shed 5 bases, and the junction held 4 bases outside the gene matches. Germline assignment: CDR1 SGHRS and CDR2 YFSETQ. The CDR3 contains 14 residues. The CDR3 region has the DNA TGCGCCAGCAGCCCGGGACAGGGTTATCAGCCCCAGCATTTT. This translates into CASSPGQGYQPQHF.

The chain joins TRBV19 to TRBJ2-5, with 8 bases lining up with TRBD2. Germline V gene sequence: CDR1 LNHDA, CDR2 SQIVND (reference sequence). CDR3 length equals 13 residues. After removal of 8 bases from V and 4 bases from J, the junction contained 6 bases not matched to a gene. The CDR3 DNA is TGTGCCAGTTGTGCGGGGGGTGGAGAGACCCAGTACTTC. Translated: CASCAGGGETQYF.

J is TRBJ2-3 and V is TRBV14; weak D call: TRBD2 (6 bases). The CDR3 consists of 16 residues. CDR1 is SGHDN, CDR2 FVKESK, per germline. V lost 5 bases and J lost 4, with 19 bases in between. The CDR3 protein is CASSWGWSSAADTQYF. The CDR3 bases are TGTGCCAGCAGCTGGGGCTGGTCTAGCGCCGCAGATACGCAGTATTTT.

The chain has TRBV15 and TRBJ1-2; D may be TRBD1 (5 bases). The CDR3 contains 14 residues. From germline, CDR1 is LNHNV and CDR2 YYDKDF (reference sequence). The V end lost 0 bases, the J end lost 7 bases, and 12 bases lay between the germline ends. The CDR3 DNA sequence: TGTGCCACCAGCAGAGAAAGAGGGGCTGGTGGCTACACCTTC. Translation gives CATSRERGAGGYTF.

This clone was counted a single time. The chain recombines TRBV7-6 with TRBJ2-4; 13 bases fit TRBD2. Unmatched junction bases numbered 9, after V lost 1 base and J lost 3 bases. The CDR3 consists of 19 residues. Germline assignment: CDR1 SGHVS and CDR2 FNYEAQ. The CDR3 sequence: CASSLGLAGGRGDKNIQYF. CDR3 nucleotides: TGTGCCAGCAGCTTAGGACTAGCGGGGGGCCGGGGTGACAAAAACATTCAGTACTTC.

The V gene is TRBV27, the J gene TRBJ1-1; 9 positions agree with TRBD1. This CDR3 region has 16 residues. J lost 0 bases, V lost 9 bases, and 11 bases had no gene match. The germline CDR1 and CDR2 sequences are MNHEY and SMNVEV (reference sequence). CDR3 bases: TGTGCCAGTAGGGGGACAGGGCGTCCCATGAACACTGAAGCTTTCTTT. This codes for CASRGTGRPMNTEAFF.

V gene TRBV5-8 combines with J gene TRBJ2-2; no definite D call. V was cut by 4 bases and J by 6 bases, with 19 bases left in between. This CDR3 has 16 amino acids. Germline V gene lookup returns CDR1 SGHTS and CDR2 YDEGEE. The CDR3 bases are TGTGCCAGCAGCCCCCGGCTCCCCCTTCCCGCCGGGGAGCTGTTTTTT. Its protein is CASSPRLPLPAGELFF.

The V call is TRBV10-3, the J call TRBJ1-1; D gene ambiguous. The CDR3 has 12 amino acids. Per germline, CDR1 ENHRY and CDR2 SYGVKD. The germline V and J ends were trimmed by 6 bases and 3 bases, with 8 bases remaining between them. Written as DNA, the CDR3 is TGTGCCATCAGCGGAACAGACACTGAAGCTTTCTTT. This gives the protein CAISGTDTEAFF.

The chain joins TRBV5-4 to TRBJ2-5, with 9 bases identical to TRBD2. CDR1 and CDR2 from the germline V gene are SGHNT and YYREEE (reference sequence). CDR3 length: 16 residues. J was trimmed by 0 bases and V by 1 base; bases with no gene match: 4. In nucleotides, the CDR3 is TGTGCCAGCAGCTTGTGGCTAGCGGGGAACCAAGAGACCCAGTACTTC. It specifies CASSLWLAGNQETQYF. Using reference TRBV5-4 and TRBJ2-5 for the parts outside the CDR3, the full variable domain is ETGVTQSPTHLIKTRGQQVTLRCSSQSGHNTVSWYQQALGQGPQFIFQYYREEENGRGNFPPRFSGLQFPNYSSELNVNALELDDSALYLCASSLWLAGNQETQYFGPGTRLLVL.

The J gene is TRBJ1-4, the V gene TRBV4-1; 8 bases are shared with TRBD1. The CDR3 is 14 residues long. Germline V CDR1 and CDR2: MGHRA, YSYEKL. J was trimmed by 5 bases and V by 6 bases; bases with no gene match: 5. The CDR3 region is CASRGDRGNEKLFF. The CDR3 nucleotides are TGCGCCAGCAGGGGAGACAGGGGAAATGAAAAACTGTTTTTT.

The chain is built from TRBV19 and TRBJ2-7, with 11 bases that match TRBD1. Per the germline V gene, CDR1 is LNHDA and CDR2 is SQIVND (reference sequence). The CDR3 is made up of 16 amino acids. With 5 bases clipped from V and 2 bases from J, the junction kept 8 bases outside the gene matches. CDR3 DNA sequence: TGTGCCAGTAGTGTCGGGACAGGGGGACGCACCTACGAGCAGTACTTC. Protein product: CASSVGTGGRTYEQYF.

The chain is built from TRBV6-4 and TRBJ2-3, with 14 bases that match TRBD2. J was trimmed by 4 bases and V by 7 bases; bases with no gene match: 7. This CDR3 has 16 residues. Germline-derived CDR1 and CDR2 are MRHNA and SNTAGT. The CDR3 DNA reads TGTGCCAGCAACGGACTAGCGGGGGGAGGCCCAGATACGCAGTATTTT. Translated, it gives CASNGLAGGGPDTQYF.

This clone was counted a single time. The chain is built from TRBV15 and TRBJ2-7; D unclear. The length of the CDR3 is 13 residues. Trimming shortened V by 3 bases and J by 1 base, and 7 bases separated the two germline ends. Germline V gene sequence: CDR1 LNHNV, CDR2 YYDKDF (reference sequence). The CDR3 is CATSSSRSYEQYF. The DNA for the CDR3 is TGTGCCACCAGCAGTAGTCGTTCCTACGAGCAGTACTTC.

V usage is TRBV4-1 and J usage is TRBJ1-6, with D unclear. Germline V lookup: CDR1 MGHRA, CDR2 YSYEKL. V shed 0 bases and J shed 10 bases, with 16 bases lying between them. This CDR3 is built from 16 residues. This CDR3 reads CASSQDPATGRSPLHF. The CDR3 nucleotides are TGCGCCAGCAGCCAAGATCCCGCGACGGGGAGGTCACCCCTCCACTTT.

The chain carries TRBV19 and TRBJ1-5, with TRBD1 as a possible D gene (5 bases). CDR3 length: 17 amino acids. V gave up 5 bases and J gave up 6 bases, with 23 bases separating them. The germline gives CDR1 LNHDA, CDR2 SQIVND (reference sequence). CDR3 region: CASSGGFNRDLGQPQHF. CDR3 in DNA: TGTGCCAGTAGTGGGGGATTTAACAGAGACCTAGGTCAGCCCCAGCATTTT.

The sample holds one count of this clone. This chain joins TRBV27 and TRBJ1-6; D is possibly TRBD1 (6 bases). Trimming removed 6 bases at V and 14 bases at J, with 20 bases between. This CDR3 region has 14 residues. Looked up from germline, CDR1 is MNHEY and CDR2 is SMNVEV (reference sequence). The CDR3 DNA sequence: TGTGCCAGCAGCCCATACACCGGGACAACGACCCTCCACTTT. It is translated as CASSPYTGTTTLHF.

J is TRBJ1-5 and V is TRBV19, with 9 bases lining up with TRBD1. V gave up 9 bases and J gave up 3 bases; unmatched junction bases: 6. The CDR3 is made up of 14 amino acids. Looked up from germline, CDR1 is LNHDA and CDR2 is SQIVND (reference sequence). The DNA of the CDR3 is TGTGCCAGCAGGACAGGGGTTTTCAATCAGCCCCAGCATTTT. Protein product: CASRTGVFNQPQHF.

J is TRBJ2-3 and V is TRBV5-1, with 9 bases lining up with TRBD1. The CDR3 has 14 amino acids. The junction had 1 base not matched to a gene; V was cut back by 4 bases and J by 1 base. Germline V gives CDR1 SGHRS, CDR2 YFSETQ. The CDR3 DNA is TGCGCCAGCAGCCGGGACAGGGGCACAGATACGCAGTATTTT. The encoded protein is CASSRDRGTDTQYF.